This is a list of T cell receptor beta chains from one sample in a study of T cells after posttransplantation cyclophosphamide. The assay was immunoSEQ multiplex PCR, and TCRdb's table has in-frame clones only and misses some. The sample lists 10,000 to 12,000 clones, roughly 95% seen once, with under 0.35% in the top ten. Sequenced material: naive CD8+ T cells sorted from PBMCs. These receptors came from a man aged 25 to 45 in good health and a related stem cell transplant donor. Each CDR3 is given with its conserved first and last residue. Fields, in order: V gene, clone size, D gene, J gene, CDR3 protein, CDR3 DNA. The D gene is left open where the match is weak. Rows give clone size only sometimes, using once, few, many, or a class for an expanded clone.

TRBV27	.	TRBD2	TRBJ2-1	CASSPPPLAGDLYNEQFF	TGTGCCAGCAGTCCTCCTCCACTAGCGGGGGACCTCTACAATGAGCAGTTCTTC
TRBV11-2	once	TRBD1	TRBJ2-2	CASSTLDRDDTGELFF	TGTGCCAGCAGCACCCTAGACAGGGATGACACCGGGGAGCTGTTTTTT
TRBV6-5	.	TRBD1	TRBJ2-7	CASSTLGQGADEQYF	TGTGCCAGCAGTACGCTGGGACAGGGGGCCGACGAGCAGTACTTC
TRBV7-6	.	.	TRBJ2-3	CASSYGQLTDTQYF	TGTGCCAGCAGCTACGGACAGCTCACAGATACGCAGTATTTT
TRBV12-5	.	.	TRBJ1-2	CASGLGAGAEDSYGYTF	TGTGCTAGTGGTCTGGGGGCAGGGGCCGAGGATAGCTATGGCTACACCTTC
TRBV9	.	.	TRBJ2-5	CASSERGGYQETQYF	TGTGCCAGCAGCGAGAGGGGGGGGTACCAAGAGACCCAGTACTTC
TRBV15	.	TRBD1	TRBJ1-5	CATSRDGTGGQPQHF	TGTGCCACCAGCAGAGACGGGACAGGGGGCCAGCCCCAGCATTTT
TRBV19	.	.	TRBJ2-7	CASSITGNEQYF	TGTGCCAGTAGTATCACGGGGAACGAGCAGTACTTC
TRBV11-2	once	.	TRBJ2-7	CASSRTGFEQYF	TGTGCCAGCAGCCGTACAGGGTTCGAGCAGTACTTC
TRBV7-3	.	TRBD2	TRBJ2-7	CASSPTLTSGGYEQYF	TGTGCCAGCAGCCCCACTTTGACTAGCGGGGGTTACGAGCAGTACTTC
TRBV7-6	.	TRBD1	TRBJ2-1	CASSPRQGGDNEQFF	TGTGCCAGCAGCCCGCGACAGGGGGGAGACAATGAGCAGTTCTTC
TRBV7-9	.	TRBD1	TRBJ2-7	CASSYRGYEQYF	TGTGCCAGCAGCTACAGGGGTTACGAGCAGTACTTC
TRBV7-3	.	.	TRBJ2-1	CASSLNSFSYNEQFF	TGTGCCAGCAGCTTAAACAGCTTCTCCTACAATGAGCAGTTCTTC
TRBV7-8	.	TRBD2	TRBJ2-1	CASSSGLAGETPIVNEQFF	TGTGCCAGCAGCTCGGGACTAGCGGGGGAGACCCCGATAGTCAATGAGCAGTTCTTC
TRBV27	.	.	TRBJ2-1	CASSTFDREDYNEQFF	TGTGCCAGCAGTACCTTCGACAGGGAGGACTACAATGAGCAGTTCTTC
TRBV7-9	.	.	TRBJ1-1	CASSSDSRVTEAFF	TGTGCCAGCAGCTCGGACAGCCGCGTCACTGAAGCTTTCTTT
TRBV6-4	.	TRBD1	TRBJ1-2	CASTSAVGRDRGGEGYTF	TGTGCCAGCACTAGCGCTGTAGGGAGGGACAGGGGCGGTGAAGGCTACACCTTC
TRBV7-9	.	TRBD1	TRBJ1-1	CASSPPGTGNTEAFF	TGTGCCAGCAGCCCTCCAGGGACAGGGAACACTGAAGCTTTCTTT
TRBV5-6	.	.	TRBJ1-1	CASSPAGGSNDTEAFF	TGTGCCAGCAGCCCCGCGGGGGGGAGTAATGACACTGAAGCTTTCTTT
TRBV7-3	.	TRBD1	TRBJ1-1	CASRRGRDTEAFF	TGTGCCAGCAGGAGGGGGCGGGACACTGAAGCTTTCTTT
TRBV7-3	once	TRBD2	TRBJ2-1	CASSLGLANEQFF	TGTGCCAGCAGCCTGGGACTAGCCAATGAGCAGTTCTTC
TRBV7-9	.	.	TRBJ2-3	CASSFLTDTQYF	TGTGCCAGCAGCTTTTTAACAGATACGCAGTATTTT
TRBV7-8	.	.	TRBJ1-4	CASSLVYPLDEKLFF	TGTGCCAGCAGCTTAGTCTACCCCCTGGATGAAAAACTGTTTTTT
TRBV27	.	TRBD1	TRBJ1-2	CASSLDDRGANYGYTF	TGTGCCAGCAGTTTGGATGACAGGGGAGCTAACTATGGCTACACCTTC
TRBV4-2	.	.	TRBJ2-5	CASSSGVQETQYF	TGTGCCAGCAGCTCGGGAGTGCAAGAGACCCAGTACTTC
TRBV27	.	TRBD1	TRBJ1-2	CASSSRQGKNYGYTF	TGTGCCAGCAGTTCCCGACAGGGGAAGAACTATGGCTACACCTTC
TRBV7-9	.	TRBD2	TRBJ2-7	CASGQRGGLEQYF	TGTGCCAGCGGCCAGCGGGGGGGTCTCGAGCAGTACTTC
TRBV7-9	.	.	TRBJ1-5	CASSLGGQPQHF	TGTGCCAGCAGCCTCGGGGGTCAGCCCCAGCATTTT
TRBV7-9	.	TRBD1	TRBJ2-3	CASSPRQGDHRTDTQYF	TGTGCCAGCAGCCCTAGACAGGGGGATCATCGCACAGATACGCAGTATTTT
TRBV6-5	.	.	TRBJ2-7	CASSYGATAYEQYF	TGTGCCAGCAGTTACGGGGCAACAGCCTACGAGCAGTACTTC
TRBV4-2	.	.	TRBJ2-2	CASSQEVGGLTGELFF	TGTGCCAGCAGCCAAGAAGTTGGGGGGTTGACCGGGGAGCTGTTTTTT
TRBV14	.	TRBD1	TRBJ2-5	CASSHPDRGFETQYF	TGTGCCAGCAGCCATCCGGACAGGGGTTTTGAGACCCAGTACTTC
TRBV6-5	.	.	TRBJ2-2	CASSLQGTGELFF	TGTGCCAGCAGTCTACAGGGAACCGGGGAGCTGTTTTTT
TRBV27	.	TRBD1	TRBJ2-5	CASTPGQGAQTQYF	TGTGCCAGCACCCCGGGACAGGGGGCGCAGACCCAGTACTTC
TRBV7-8	.	TRBD1	TRBJ1-1	CASSYGTDTEAFF	TGTGCCAGCAGTTACGGGACAGACACTGAAGCTTTCTTT
TRBV5-4	.	.	TRBJ2-3	CASSLSLGPDTQYF	TGTGCCAGCAGCTTGTCCTTGGGGCCAGATACGCAGTATTTT
TRBV5-1	.	TRBD1	TRBJ2-7	CASSLWTGGEQYF	TGCGCCAGCAGCCTCTGGACAGGGGGCGAGCAGTACTTC
TRBV14	.	TRBD1	TRBJ2-5	CASSRGDREQETQYF	TGTGCCAGCAGCCGGGGCGACAGGGAGCAAGAGACCCAGTACTTC
TRBV15	.	TRBD1	TRBJ2-2	CATRDRLTGELFF	TGTGCCACCCGGGACAGGTTAACCGGGGAGCTGTTTTTT
TRBV15	.	.	TRBJ1-4	CATTRLGLREKLFF	TGTGCCACCACCCGCTTGGGGCTTCGGGAAAAACTGTTTTTT
TRBV11-3	.	TRBD2	TRBJ2-3	CASSLAGGDTDTQYF	TGTGCCAGCAGCTTAGCGGGGGGGGACACAGATACGCAGTATTTT
TRBV29-1	.	.	TRBJ2-7	CSVEEGGETYEQYF	TGCAGCGTTGAAGAGGGGGGAGAAACCTACGAGCAGTACTTC
TRBV11-2	.	.	TRBJ2-7	CASSPPIAASGSEQYF	TGTGCCAGCAGCCCCCCTATAGCCGCTTCAGGGTCCGAGCAGTACTTC
TRBV14	.	TRBD1	TRBJ2-5	CASSPRTGWGETQYF	TGTGCCAGCAGCCCCCGGACAGGGTGGGGAGAGACCCAGTACTTC
TRBV4-3	once	.	TRBJ2-1	CASSQDEIGVGEQFF	TGCGCCAGCAGCCAAGATGAAATCGGGGTAGGTGAGCAGTTCTTC
TRBV10-1	.	TRBD2	TRBJ2-1	CASSKVLAGDHEQFF	TGCGCCAGCAGTAAGGTCCTAGCGGGGGACCATGAGCAGTTCTTC
TRBV5-1	.	.	TRBJ2-1	CASSLADRGSYNEQFF	TGCGCCAGCAGCTTGGCGGATCGGGGGTCCTACAATGAGCAGTTCTTC
TRBV5-1	once	.	TRBJ2-3	CASWAGRGLTDTQYF	TGCGCCAGCTGGGCCGGGCGGGGGCTCACAGATACGCAGTATTTT
TRBV15	.	.	TRBJ2-4	CATSRSENIQYF	TGTGCCACCAGCAGATCAGAAAACATTCAGTACTTC
TRBV4-1	once	.	TRBJ1-4	CASSQVPLNSGSTNEKLFF	TGCGCCAGCAGCCAAGTCCCACTAAACTCAGGGTCAACTAATGAAAAACTGTTTTTT